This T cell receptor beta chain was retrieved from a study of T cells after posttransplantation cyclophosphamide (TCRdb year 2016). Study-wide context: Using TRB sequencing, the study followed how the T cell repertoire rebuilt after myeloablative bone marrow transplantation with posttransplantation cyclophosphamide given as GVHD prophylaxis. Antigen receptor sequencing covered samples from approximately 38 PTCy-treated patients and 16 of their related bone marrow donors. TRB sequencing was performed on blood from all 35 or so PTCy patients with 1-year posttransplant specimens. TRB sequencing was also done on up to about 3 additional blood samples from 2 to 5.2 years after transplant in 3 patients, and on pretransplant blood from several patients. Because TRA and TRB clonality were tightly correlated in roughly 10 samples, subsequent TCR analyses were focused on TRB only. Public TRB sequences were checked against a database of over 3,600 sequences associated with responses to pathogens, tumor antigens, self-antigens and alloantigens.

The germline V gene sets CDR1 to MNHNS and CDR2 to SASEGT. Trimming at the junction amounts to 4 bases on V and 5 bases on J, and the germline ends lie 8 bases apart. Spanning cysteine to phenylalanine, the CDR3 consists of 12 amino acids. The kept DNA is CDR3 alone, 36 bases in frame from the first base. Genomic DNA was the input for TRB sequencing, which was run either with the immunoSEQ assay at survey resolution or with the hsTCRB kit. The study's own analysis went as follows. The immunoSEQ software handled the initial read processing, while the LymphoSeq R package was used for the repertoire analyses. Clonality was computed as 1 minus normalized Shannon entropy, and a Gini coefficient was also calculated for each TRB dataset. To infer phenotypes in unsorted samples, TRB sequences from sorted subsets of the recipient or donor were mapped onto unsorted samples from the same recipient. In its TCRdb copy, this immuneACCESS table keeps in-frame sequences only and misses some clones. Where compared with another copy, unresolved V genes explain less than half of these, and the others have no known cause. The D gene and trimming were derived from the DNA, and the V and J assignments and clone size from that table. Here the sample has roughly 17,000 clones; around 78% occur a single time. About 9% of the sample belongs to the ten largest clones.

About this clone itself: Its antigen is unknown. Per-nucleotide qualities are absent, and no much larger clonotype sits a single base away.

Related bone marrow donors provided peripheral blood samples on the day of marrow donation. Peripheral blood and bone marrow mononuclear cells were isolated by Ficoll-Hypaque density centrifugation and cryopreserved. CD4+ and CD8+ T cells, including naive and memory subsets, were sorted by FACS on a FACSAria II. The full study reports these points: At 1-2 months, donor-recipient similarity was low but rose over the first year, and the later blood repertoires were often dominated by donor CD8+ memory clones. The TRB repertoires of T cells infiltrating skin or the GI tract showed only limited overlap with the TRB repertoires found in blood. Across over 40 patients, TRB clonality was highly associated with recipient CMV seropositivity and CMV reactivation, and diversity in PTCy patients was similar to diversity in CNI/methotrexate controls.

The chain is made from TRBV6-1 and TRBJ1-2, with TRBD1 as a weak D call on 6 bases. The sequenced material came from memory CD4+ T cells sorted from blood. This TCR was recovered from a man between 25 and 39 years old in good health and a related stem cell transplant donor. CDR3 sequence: CASSVQGYGYTF. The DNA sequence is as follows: TGTGCCAGCAGTGTACAGGGATATGGCTACACCTTC.